These 26 T cell receptor beta chains share one sample of origin, sequenced in a study of T cells after yellow fever vaccination. Each CDR3 protein gets one entry after TCRdb re-called the 5' RACE reads with MiXCR. The sample contains under 300,000 distinct CDR3 sequences, 10% to 15% of which appear only once. Specimen: CD4+ T cells sorted from PBMCs, collected 45 days after the yellow fever booster vaccination. The receptors were gathered from a man aged 25 to 40 who received the YFV17D yellow fever vaccine.

This clonotype was seen ten or more times. The chain couples TRBV18 to TRBJ2-7; no reliable D call. Trimming pared 2 bases from V and 5 bases from J, leaving 4 bases between. Looked up from germline, CDR1 is KGHSH and CDR2 is LQKENI. This CDR3 spans 11 amino acids. CDR3: CASSPNDEQYF. CDR3 bases: TGTGCCAGCTCACCAAACGACGAGCAGTACTTC.

V usage is TRBV7-2 and J usage is TRBJ2-2, with 7 bases fitting TRBD2. Germline assignment: CDR1 SGHTA and CDR2 FQGNSA. V shed 5 bases, J shed 4 bases, and the junction held 7 bases outside the gene matches. The CDR3 is made up of 15 amino acids. CDR3 sequence: CASSAGVSSTGELFF. As DNA, the CDR3 is TGTGCCAGCAGCGCGGGAGTCTCGAGCACCGGGGAGCTGTTTTTT.

In this sample, this clonotype turned up a few times. This chain joins TRBV7-2 and TRBJ2-5; D call uncertain. Trimming pared 5 bases from V and 3 bases from J, leaving 10 bases between. The germline V gene encodes CDR1 SGHTA and CDR2 FQGNSA. CDR3 size: 13 residues. This CDR3 reads CASSMMAEETQYF. In DNA, the CDR3 is TGTGCCAGCAGCATGATGGCGGAAGAGACCCAGTACTTC.

This clonotype was observed a handful of times. The chain recombines TRBV7-2 with TRBJ1-6; D gene uncertain. The CDR3 has 14 amino acids. Trimming pared 7 bases from V and 0 bases from J, leaving 7 bases between. Germline CDR1 SGHTA, CDR2 FQGNSA. CDR3: CASKFSSYNSPLHF. CDR3 in DNA: TGTGCCAGCAAGTTCAGCTCCTATAATTCACCCCTCCACTTT.

Many counts were recorded for this clonotype. The chain links TRBV10-3 to TRBJ2-3; 8 bases align to TRBD2. This CDR3 is built from 17 residues. The germline CDR1 and CDR2 sequences are ENHRY and SYGVKD. J lost 2 bases, V lost 4 bases, and 11 bases had no gene match. The CDR3 nucleotides read TGTGCCATCAGTGGGGATAATCAGCGGGGGAACACAGATACGCAGTATTTT. Its protein product is CAISGDNQRGNTDTQYF.

V is TRBV7-2 and J is TRBJ1-3; no firm D call. Germline CDR1 and CDR2: SGHTA and FQGNSA. Trimming took off 5 bases at V and 3 bases at J, with 14 bases between the two ends. The CDR3 runs to 15 residues. The CDR3 coding sequence is TGTGCCAGCAGCCTAACCTTTACGGATGGAAACACCATATATTTT. Protein product: CASSLTFTDGNTIYF.

The CDR3 region has the DNA TGTGCCAGCTCACCACCGAGTTCCGAGCAGTACTTC. As protein: CASSPPSSEQYF. The chain employs TRBV18 and TRBJ2-7; D is uncertain. Trimming removed 0 bases from V and 6 bases from J, with 6 bases in between. This CDR3 spans 12 amino acids. Germline values: CDR1 KGHSH, CDR2 LQKENI.

This clonotype showed up just a few times. The chain couples TRBV6-5 to TRBJ2-1; 8 positions match TRBD1. V trimming: 6 bases; J trimming: 2 bases; junction bases outside the gene matches: 3. The germline V gene encodes CDR1 MNHEY and CDR2 SVGAGI. The CDR3 length is 14 residues. In DNA form, the CDR3 reads TGTGCCAGCAGCATGGACAGGGCCTACAATGAGCAGTTCTTC. Protein sequence: CASSMDRAYNEQFF.

CDR3: CASSPAGGRAYEQYF. DNA of the CDR3: TGTGCCAGCAGCCCGGCGGGGGGGAGGGCCTACGAGCAGTACTTC. This chain links TRBV7-6 with TRBJ2-7, with TRBD2 identical over 9 bases. Losses at the gene ends were 5 bases for V and 2 bases for J; bases not matched to a gene: 7. The CDR3 sequence is 15 residues long. CDR1 SGHVS and CDR2 FNYEAQ come from the germline V gene.

This clonotype was observed a handful of times. J is TRBJ2-7 and V is TRBV7-2, with a weak D call TRBD2 (6 bases). The V and J ends lost 5 bases and 6 bases respectively, with 14 bases between them. The germline V gene encodes CDR1 SGHTA and CDR2 FQGNSA. The CDR3 extends over 13 amino acids. CDR3 sequence reads: CASSATPEGEQYF. As DNA, the CDR3 is TGTGCCAGCAGCGCCACCCCGGAGGGCGAGCAGTACTTC.

There are a few counts of this clonotype. The V and J genes are TRBV20-1 and TRBJ2-3; the match to TRBD2 covers 7 bases. Germline CDR1 and CDR2: DFQATT and SNEGSKA (reference sequence). V gave up 3 bases and J gave up 2 bases; unmatched junction bases: 17. The CDR3 is 18 amino acids. This CDR3 reads CSASKRAPWGGYTDTQYF. The CDR3 DNA sequence: TGCAGTGCTAGTAAAAGGGCTCCCTGGGGGGGATACACAGATACGCAGTATTTT.

CDR3 in amino acids: CASSYYLNYEAFF. The CDR3 region has the DNA TGTGCCAGCAGTTACTACTTGAACTATGAAGCTTTCTTT. The gene calls are TRBV6-5 and TRBJ1-1; D remains unclear. The CDR3 runs to 13 residues. The V and J ends lost 1 base and 7 bases respectively, with 10 bases between them. Germline loops: CDR1 MNHEY, CDR2 SVGAGI.

The chain is built from TRBV28 and TRBJ2-7; D possibly corresponds to TRBD2 (7 bases). Germline CDR1 and CDR2: MDHEN and SYDVKM. Trimming took off 7 bases at V and 0 bases at J, with 13 bases between the two ends. The CDR3 totals 14 residues. CDR3 nucleotide sequence: TGTGCCAGCACCACCGGGGGGCTCTCCTACGAGCAGTACTTC. Protein product: CASTTGGLSYEQYF.

The chain joins TRBV5-1 to TRBJ2-3, with no clear D. The ends were cut back, 1 base at V and 4 bases at J, with 13 bases in the middle. The CDR3 contains 15 residues. Per the germline V gene, CDR1 is SGHRS and CDR2 is YFSETQ. The CDR3 DNA follows: TGCGCCAGCAGCTTGTCGGTATATAGGGCAGATACGCAGTATTTT. It specifies CASSLSVYRADTQYF.

This clonotype has ten or more counts. This chain joins TRBV18 and TRBJ2-5, with 7 bases lining up with TRBD1. This CDR3 is 14 amino acids long. Per germline, CDR1 KGHSH and CDR2 LQKENI. V was clipped by 4 bases and J by 2 bases; unmatched bases: 4. CDR3 sequence reads: CASSLGTVQETQYF. The CDR3 DNA reads TGTGCCAGCTCACTCGGGACAGTTCAAGAGACCCAGTACTTC.

To note about this clonotype: Its ends do not fully match the called genes, so a read error is possible. The chain carries TRBV7-2 and TRBJ2-1; D gene ambiguous. Germline CDR1 is SGHTA and CDR2 is FQGNSA. The CDR3 is 9 amino acids. The CDR3 spells CASSLVAVF. Here the CDR3 DNA reads TGTGCCAGCAGCTTAGTAGCCGTCTTC.

This clonotype was observed many times. V gene TRBV7-2 combines with J gene TRBJ1-1; 7 bases map to TRBD1. Germline V gives CDR1 SGHTA, CDR2 FQGNSA. The CDR3 runs 14 residues. V was pared by 5 bases and J by 0 bases, with 3 bases of the junction left unmatched. This CDR3 is CASSPQGVNTEAFF. The CDR3, as DNA: TGTGCCAGCAGCCCCCAGGGGGTGAACACTGAAGCTTTCTTT.

This clonotype was counted at least ten times. The chain joins TRBV20-1 to TRBJ2-1; maybe TRBD2 (6 bases). V shed 3 bases and J shed 1 base, with 10 bases lying between them. Per the germline V gene, CDR1 is DFQATT and CDR2 is SNEGSKA (reference sequence). This CDR3 has 14 amino acids. CDR3 nucleotides: TGCAGTGCTAGTTTTGGGACTTCCTACAATGAGCAGTTCTTC. Amino acids: CSASFGTSYNEQFF.

The sample holds a few counts of this clonotype. The J gene is TRBJ2-1, the V gene TRBV5-1; 7 nucleotides agree with TRBD2. Germline V CDR1 and CDR2: SGHRS, YFSETQ. CDR3 length: 16 residues. V lost 0 bases to trimming and J lost 9 bases; unmatched junction nucleotides: 12. CDR3 nucleotide sequence: TGCGCCAGCAGCTTGGGCCCTAGCGGAGATTCCAGTGAGCAGTTCTTC. This gives the protein CASSLGPSGDSSEQFF.

The table lists this clonotype with a few counts. The DNA for the CDR3 is TGTGCCAGCAGTTTTTTTGGAGGTATAGATCAGCCCCAGCATTTT. Residues: CASSFFGGIDQPQHF. J is TRBJ1-5 and V is TRBV28; no clear D gene. This CDR3 region has 15 residues. V was pared by 3 bases and J by 5 bases, with 14 bases between. Germline assignment: CDR1 MDHEN and CDR2 SYDVKM.

The genes are TRBV25-1 and TRBJ2-2; maybe TRBD2 (6 bases). V was pared by 4 bases and J by 5 bases, with 11 bases between. This CDR3 spans 14 amino acids. Germline V lookup: CDR1 MGHDK, CDR2 SYGVNS. The CDR3 nucleotides read TGTGCCAGCAGTGTGAGGGAGGTAACCGGGGAGCTGTTTTTT. As protein: CASSVREVTGELFF. Combining the CDR3 with reference TRBV25-1 and TRBJ2-2 gives the whole variable domain EADIYQTPRYLVIGTGKKITLECSQTMGHDKMYWYQQDPGMELHLIHYSYGVNSTEKGDLSSESTVSRIRTEHFPLTLESARPSHTSQYLCASSVREVTGELFFGEGSRLTVL.

This clonotype turned up a few times. The chain is built from TRBV29-1 and TRBJ2-7; no reliable D call. CDR1 is SQVTM and CDR2 is ANQGSEA in the germline V gene. V was clipped by 7 bases and J by 5 bases, with 15 bases between them. This CDR3 comprises 12 residues. In DNA form, the CDR3 reads TGCAGCGCCGGCTCTCAGAGGAACGAGCAGTACTTC. Protein sequence: CSAGSQRNEQYF.

The J gene is TRBJ1-1, the V gene TRBV10-3; D gene uncertain. CDR3 length equals 12 residues. V dropped 3 bases and J dropped 3 bases, with 5 bases sitting between them. Germline CDR1 and CDR2: ENHRY and SYGVKD. CDR3 DNA: TGTGCCATCAGTGAACGGGACACTGAAGCTTTCTTT. Translating gives CAISERDTEAFF.

In this sample, this clonotype turned up a few times. The chain has TRBV6-2 or TRBV6-3 and TRBJ2-1; D gene ambiguous. The V gene's germline CDR1 is MNHEY and CDR2 SVGEGT. This CDR3 is 15 amino acids long. Trimming took off 6 bases at V and 5 bases at J, with 17 bases between the two ends. DNA of the CDR3: TGTGCCAGCAGCCCTGACGACTGGTACAACAATGAGCAGTTCTTC. Protein: CASSPDDWYNNEQFF.

This clonotype was found many times. The V call is TRBV29-1, the J call TRBJ2-1; TRBD1 matches at 9 bases. V shed 4 bases and J 10 bases; nucleotides not matched to a gene: 11. Germline V lookup: CDR1 SQVTM, CDR2 ANQGSEA. This CDR3 is built from 14 residues. CDR3 nucleotides: TGCAGCGTTGCGAAAGGAACAGGGGGCACCGAGCAGTTCTTC. Its protein is CSVAKGTGGTEQFF.

This clonotype was counted a few times. The chain combines TRBV4-3 with TRBJ2-7; D may be TRBD2 (6 bases). Trimming left V 0 bases short and J 1 base short, with 13 bases between. The germline CDR1 and CDR2 sequences are LGHNA and YSLEER. The CDR3 covers 16 residues. The CDR3 is CASSQDLARSSYEQYF. CDR3 nucleotide sequence: TGCGCCAGCAGCCAAGATCTAGCGAGGTCTTCCTACGAGCAGTACTTC.